The 3 T cell receptor beta chains given below trace back to one sample, sequenced in a study of cytomegalovirus exposure and HLA in healthy donors. PCR amplification relied on 60 Vbeta primers (plus 13 Jbeta primers). Here immunoSEQ multiplex PCR was the method, and the copy in TCRdb shows in-frame clones only, minus some. The data contain over 100,000 clones, around 81% of them seen just once; the ten biggest clones take up roughly 2%. The sample consisted of PBMCs. The receptors here all came from a woman in her 30s in good health and CMV-seronegative.

The chain has TRBV5-6 and TRBJ2-1; 8 positions agree with TRBD2. The junction had 16 bases not matched to a gene; V was cut back by 0 bases and J by 5 bases. Germline-derived CDR1 and CDR2 are SGHDT and YYEEEE. This CDR3 contains 19 residues. Here the CDR3 DNA reads TGTGCCAGCAGCTTGGGGGTTAGTAAAACTAGCGGTATAAACAATGAGCAGTTCTTC. Translating gives CASSLGVSKTSGINNEQFF.

The rearrangement joins TRBV11-2 to TRBJ2-5, with 10 bases matching TRBD2. This CDR3 contains 15 residues. The germline V gene has CDR1 SGHAT and CDR2 FQNNGV. Trimming at V came to 6 bases and at J to 5 bases, leaving 9 bases not matched to a gene. The DNA for the CDR3 is TGTGCCAGCAGGGGAGTAGCGGGAGGCCGGGAGACCCAGTACTTC. This codes for CASRGVAGGRETQYF.

The genes are TRBV7-3 and TRBJ1-1; 7 nucleotides agree with TRBD1. The J segment lost 4 bases and the V segment lost 2 bases, leaving 4 bases of the junction unmatched. Germline V gene sequence: CDR1 SGHTA, CDR2 FQGTGA. This CDR3 has 14 amino acids. CDR3 nucleotides: TGTGCCAGCAGCTTAGACAGGGTGGGCACTGAAGCTTTCTTT. This translates into CASSLDRVGTEAFF.